These T cell receptor beta chains were read from a single sample in a study of blood T cells in healthy people across ages. A single record per CDR3 protein comes from TCRdb applying MiXCR to the 5' RACE reads. The repertoire holds some 940,000 distinct CDR3 sequences, with 25% to 30% as singletons. These same data were also listed under a study on T cells of mothers and their children.

Source material: blood. The receptors shown here come from a woman aged 40 to 50 in good health. Each CDR3 is given with its conserved first and last residue. The D gene is left open where the match is weak. Size is omitted from some rows. Given values are once, few, many or a class for expanded clones.

clone size: -
V gene: TRBV29-1
CDR3 length: 13
J gene: TRBJ1-4
D gene: TRBD1
CDR3 protein: CSVRDRANEKLFF
CDR3 DNA: TGCAGCGTGCGGGACAGGGCTAATGAAAAACTGTTTTTT

clone size: few
V gene: TRBV7-2
CDR3 length: 17
J gene: TRBJ2-5
D gene: -
CDR3 protein: CASSLVYGAPYQETQYF
CDR3 DNA: TGTGCCAGCAGCTTAGTTTATGGGGCCCCGTACCAAGAGACCCAGTACTTC

clone size: few
V gene: TRBV6-1
CDR3 length: 15
J gene: TRBJ1-2
D gene: -
CDR3 protein: CASSEGARGNYGYTF
CDR3 DNA: TGTGCCAGCAGTGAAGGGGCTCGGGGGAACTATGGCTACACCTTC

clone size: few
V gene: TRBV10-3
CDR3 length: 13
J gene: TRBJ2-6
D gene: -
CDR3 protein: CAISDNGANVLTF
CDR3 DNA: TGTGCCATCAGTGATAATGGGGCCAACGTCCTGACTTTC

clone size: -
V gene: TRBV28
CDR3 length: 15
J gene: TRBJ2-7
D gene: -
CDR3 protein: CASSILRGTYNEQYF
CDR3 DNA: TGTGCCAGCAGTATCCTCAGGGGAACCTACAATGAGCAGTACTTC

clone size: -
V gene: TRBV28
CDR3 length: 15
J gene: TRBJ1-2
D gene: TRBD1
CDR3 protein: CASSVSRTGGWGYTF
CDR3 DNA: TGTGCCAGCAGTGTATCCCGGACAGGGGGCTGGGGCTACACCTTC

clone size: -
V gene: TRBV12-3/TRBV12-4
CDR3 length: 16
J gene: TRBJ2-6
D gene: -
CDR3 protein: CASSSMLGGGANVLTF
CDR3 DNA: TGTGCCAGCAGCTCTATGCTGGGGGGAGGGGCCAACGTCCTGACTTTC

clone size: -
V gene: TRBV3-1
CDR3 length: 16
J gene: TRBJ2-7
D gene: -
CDR3 protein: CASTLLPRSSYNEQYF
CDR3 DNA: TGTGCCAGCACCCTATTACCCCGTAGCTCCTACAATGAGCAGTACTTC

clone size: few
V gene: TRBV5-5
CDR3 length: 13
J gene: TRBJ2-2
D gene: -
CDR3 protein: CASWRLNNGELFF
CDR3 DNA: TGTGCCAGCTGGAGGCTGAACAACGGGGAGCTGTTTTTT

clone size: -
V gene: TRBV4-2
CDR3 length: 17
J gene: TRBJ2-6
D gene: -
CDR3 protein: CASRISAGDSGANVLTF
CDR3 DNA: TGTGCCAGCCGTATTTCGGCCGGAGACTCTGGGGCCAACGTCCTGACTTTC

clone size: few
V gene: TRBV29-1
CDR3 length: 15
J gene: TRBJ2-3
D gene: TRBD1
CDR3 protein: CSVDAGGFSTDTQYF
CDR3 DNA: TGCAGCGTTGACGCAGGGGGCTTTAGCACAGATACGCAGTATTTT

clone size: -
V gene: TRBV20-1
CDR3 length: 14
J gene: TRBJ2-7
D gene: -
CDR3 protein: CSARGGGTSYEQYF
CDR3 DNA: TGCAGTGCTAGAGGCGGGGGCACCTCCTACGAGCAGTACTTC

clone size: many
V gene: TRBV28
CDR3 length: 13
J gene: TRBJ2-7
D gene: -
CDR3 protein: CASRKGRSHEQYF
CDR3 DNA: TGTGCCAGCCGTAAGGGACGCTCCCACGAGCAGTACTTC

clone size: -
V gene: TRBV7-2
CDR3 length: 18
J gene: TRBJ2-6
D gene: TRBD1
CDR3 protein: CASSPIGQVLSGANVLTF
CDR3 DNA: TGTGCCAGCAGCCCTATAGGACAGGTGCTCTCTGGGGCCAACGTCCTGACTTTC

clone size: once
V gene: TRBV20-1
CDR3 length: 15
J gene: TRBJ1-1
D gene: -
CDR3 protein: CSARDRGRGGTEAFF
CDR3 DNA: TGCAGTGCTAGGGACCGTGGCAGGGGTGGGACTGAAGCTTTCTTT

clone size: many
V gene: TRBV3-1
CDR3 length: 14
J gene: TRBJ2-6
D gene: -
CDR3 protein: CASSQQVQANVLTF
CDR3 DNA: TGTGCCAGCAGCCAACAGGTACAGGCCAACGTCCTGACTTTC

clone size: few
V gene: TRBV6-5
CDR3 length: 14
J gene: TRBJ1-2
D gene: TRBD1
CDR3 protein: CASSYTDRVSGYTF
CDR3 DNA: TGTGCCAGCAGTTACACAGACAGGGTTAGCGGCTACACCTTC

clone size: -
V gene: TRBV28
CDR3 length: 15
J gene: TRBJ2-7
D gene: -
CDR3 protein: CASSLSEAARGEQYF
CDR3 DNA: TGTGCCAGCAGTTTAAGTGAGGCGGCTCGGGGCGAGCAGTACTTC

clone size: few
V gene: TRBV20-1
CDR3 length: 15
J gene: TRBJ2-5
D gene: -
CDR3 protein: CSARPTKNWEETQYF
CDR3 DNA: TGCAGTGCTAGACCAACCAAGAACTGGGAAGAGACCCAGTACTTC

clone size: -
V gene: TRBV7-9
CDR3 length: 12
J gene: TRBJ2-2
D gene: -
CDR3 protein: CASSTHGGELFF
CDR3 DNA: TGTGCCAGCAGCACGCACGGCGGGGAGCTGTTTTTT

clone size: few
V gene: TRBV6-2/TRBV6-3
CDR3 length: 15
J gene: TRBJ1-2
D gene: -
CDR3 protein: CASRTSRDGLYGYTF
CDR3 DNA: TGTGCCAGTAGAACCTCCCGGGACGGACTCTATGGCTACACCTTC

clone size: -
V gene: TRBV7-9
CDR3 length: 13
J gene: TRBJ1-5
D gene: -
CDR3 protein: CASSLMGDQPQHF
CDR3 DNA: TGTGCCAGCAGCTTAATGGGTGATCAGCCCCAGCATTTT

clone size: many
V gene: TRBV3-1
CDR3 length: 17
J gene: TRBJ2-4
D gene: TRBD2
CDR3 protein: CASSQVGTRWSKNIQYF
CDR3 DNA: TGTGCCAGCAGCCAAGTGGGGACTAGGTGGTCCAAAAACATTCAGTACTTC

clone size: -
V gene: TRBV24-1
CDR3 length: 18
J gene: TRBJ1-1
D gene: TRBD1
CDR3 protein: CVTSDINLTGRRNTEAFF
CDR3 DNA: TGTGTCACCAGTGATATTAACCTGACAGGGAGAAGGAACACTGAAGCTTTCTTT

clone size: few
V gene: TRBV7-9
CDR3 length: 15
J gene: TRBJ2-1
D gene: -
CDR3 protein: CASTRRGGAKDEQFF
CDR3 DNA: TGTGCCAGCACCAGAAGGGGGGGGGCTAAAGATGAGCAGTTCTTC

clone size: few
V gene: TRBV28
CDR3 length: 15
J gene: TRBJ1-2
D gene: -
CDR3 protein: CASSLGATGRNGYTF
CDR3 DNA: TGTGCCAGCAGTTTAGGGGCGACGGGTCGTAATGGCTACACCTTC

clone size: many
V gene: TRBV19
CDR3 length: 15
J gene: TRBJ1-2
D gene: -
CDR3 protein: CASSVSSQANYGYTF
CDR3 DNA: TGTGCCAGTAGTGTGAGCTCACAGGCGAACTATGGCTACACCTTC

clone size: few
V gene: TRBV7-2
CDR3 length: 15
J gene: TRBJ2-7
D gene: -
CDR3 protein: CASSLGGVYGNEQYF
CDR3 DNA: TGTGCCAGCAGCCTAGGTGGGGTCTATGGCAACGAGCAGTACTTC

clone size: few
V gene: TRBV29-1
CDR3 length: 13
J gene: TRBJ1-1
D gene: -
CDR3 protein: CSVVEGFGTEAFF
CDR3 DNA: TGCAGCGTTGTAGAAGGGTTTGGCACTGAAGCTTTCTTT

clone size: -
V gene: TRBV5-1
CDR3 length: 15
J gene: TRBJ2-3
D gene: TRBD2
CDR3 protein: CASRPGTRGTDAQYF
CDR3 DNA: TGCGCCAGCAGACCAGGGACTAGGGGCACAGATGCGCAGTATTTT

clone size: -
V gene: TRBV20-1
CDR3 length: 13
J gene: TRBJ1-1
D gene: -
CDR3 protein: CSARVLGGTEAFF
CDR3 DNA: TGCAGTGCTAGAGTGTTAGGGGGCACTGAAGCTTTCTTT

clone size: -
V gene: TRBV20-1
CDR3 length: 18
J gene: TRBJ1-1
D gene: -
CDR3 protein: CSASPPLGIFISNTEAFF
CDR3 DNA: TGCAGTGCTAGCCCCCCGTTGGGGATTTTTATATCGAACACTGAAGCTTTCTTT

clone size: -
V gene: TRBV7-3
CDR3 length: 16
J gene: TRBJ1-4
D gene: -
CDR3 protein: CASSLQGRTTNEKLFF
CDR3 DNA: TGTGCCAGCAGCCTACAGGGAAGGACAACTAATGAAAAACTGTTTTTT

clone size: -
V gene: TRBV5-1
CDR3 length: 14
J gene: TRBJ1-4
D gene: TRBD1
CDR3 protein: CASSGDSYNEKRFF
CDR3 DNA: TGCGCCAGCAGCGGGGACAGCTATAATGAAAAACGGTTTTTT

clone size: -
V gene: TRBV28
CDR3 length: 16
J gene: TRBJ1-4
D gene: -
CDR3 protein: CASSSPRVMSSEKLFF
CDR3 DNA: TGTGCCAGCAGTTCCCCCCGGGTCATGTCGAGTGAAAAACTGTTTTTT

clone size: many
V gene: TRBV7-3
CDR3 length: 16
J gene: TRBJ2-1
D gene: -
CDR3 protein: CASSLGGTLSYNEQFF
CDR3 DNA: TGTGCCAGCAGTTTAGGGGGGACGCTCTCCTACAATGAGCAGTTCTTC

clone size: -
V gene: TRBV27
CDR3 length: 13
J gene: TRBJ2-7
D gene: -
CDR3 protein: CASSFPPRGEQYF
CDR3 DNA: TGTGCCAGCAGTTTCCCGCCCAGGGGCGAGCAGTACTTC

clone size: once
V gene: TRBV12-3/TRBV12-4
CDR3 length: 14
J gene: TRBJ2-3
D gene: -
CDR3 protein: CASSCWGGTDTQYF
CDR3 DNA: TGTGCCAGCAGTTGTTGGGGGGGCACAGATACGCAGTATTTT

clone size: -
V gene: TRBV20-1
CDR3 length: 13
J gene: TRBJ2-7
D gene: -
CDR3 protein: CSARDPFTYEQYF
CDR3 DNA: TGCAGTGCTAGAGATCCGTTTACCTACGAGCAGTACTTC

clone size: -
V gene: TRBV6-5
CDR3 length: 15
J gene: TRBJ2-5
D gene: TRBD2
CDR3 protein: CASSSGTSGWETQYF
CDR3 DNA: TGTGCCAGCAGCTCCGGGACTAGCGGGTGGGAGACCCAGTACTTC

clone size: many
V gene: TRBV12-3/TRBV12-4
CDR3 length: 16
J gene: TRBJ2-1
D gene: -
CDR3 protein: CASIIVAGSSYNEQFF
CDR3 DNA: TGTGCCAGCATAATAGTCGCGGGGAGCTCCTACAATGAGCAGTTCTTC